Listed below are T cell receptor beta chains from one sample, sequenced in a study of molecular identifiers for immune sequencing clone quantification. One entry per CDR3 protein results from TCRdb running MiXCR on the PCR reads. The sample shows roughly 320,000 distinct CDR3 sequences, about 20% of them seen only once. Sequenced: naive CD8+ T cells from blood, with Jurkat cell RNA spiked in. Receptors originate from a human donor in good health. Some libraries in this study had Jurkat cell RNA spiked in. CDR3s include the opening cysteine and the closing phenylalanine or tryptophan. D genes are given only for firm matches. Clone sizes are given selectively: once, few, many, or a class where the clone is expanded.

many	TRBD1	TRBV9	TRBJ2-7	CASSGSGTGEYEQYF	TGTGCCAGCAGCGGGTCCGGGACAGGGGAGTACGAGCAGTACTTC
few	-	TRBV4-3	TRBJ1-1	CASSQDKWMNTEAFF	TGCGCCAGCAGCCAAGATAAATGGATGAACACTGAAGCTTTCTTT
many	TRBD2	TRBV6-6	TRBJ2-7	CASGLAYEQYF	TGTGCCAGCGGACTAGCCTACGAGCAGTACTTC
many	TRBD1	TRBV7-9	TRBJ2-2	CASSPWTGGIGELFF	TGTGCCAGCAGCCCTTGGACAGGGGGCATCGGGGAGCTGTTTTTT
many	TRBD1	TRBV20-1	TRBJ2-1	CSARAGTGLYNEQFF	TGCAGTGCTAGGGCCGGGACAGGGTTGTACAATGAGCAGTTCTTC
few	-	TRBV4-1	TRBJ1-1	CASSQDSGTLNTEAFF	TGCGCCAGCAGCCAAGATTCTGGGACCTTGAACACTGAAGCTTTCTTT
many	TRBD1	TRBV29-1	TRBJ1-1	CSVGDRGMNTEAFF	TGCAGCGTCGGTGACAGGGGGATGAACACTGAAGCTTTCTTT
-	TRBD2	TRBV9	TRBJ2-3	CASSVGPSGVTDTQYF	TGTGCCAGCAGCGTAGGGCCCAGCGGGGTAACAGATACGCAGTATTTT
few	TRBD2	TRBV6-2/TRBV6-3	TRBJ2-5	CASKRGRIAGGIQETQYF	TGTGCCAGCAAACGGGGCCGGATAGCGGGGGGCATCCAAGAGACCCAGTACTTC
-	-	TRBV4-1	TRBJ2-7	CASRAVIGTQSYEQYF	TGCGCCAGCAGAGCGGTCATCGGGACACAATCCTACGAGCAGTACTTC
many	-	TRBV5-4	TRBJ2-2	CASSWEQGRDTGELFF	TGTGCCAGCAGCTGGGAGCAGGGGAGGGACACCGGGGAGCTGTTTTTT
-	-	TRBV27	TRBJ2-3	CASSLRVPTTDTQYF	TGTGCCAGCAGTTTAAGGGTGCCAACCACAGATACGCAGTATTTT
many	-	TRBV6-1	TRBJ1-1	CASSKLGEAFF	TGTGCCAGCAGTAAACTGGGTGAAGCTTTCTTT
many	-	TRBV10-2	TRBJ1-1	CASSPRMEPEAFF	TGCGCCAGCAGTCCCAGGATGGAGCCTGAAGCTTTCTTT
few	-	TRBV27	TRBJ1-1	CASSSSMNTEAFF	TGTGCCAGCAGTTCCAGCATGAACACTGAAGCTTTCTTT
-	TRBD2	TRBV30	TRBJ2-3	CAWSSGGETDTQYF	TGTGCCTGGTCTAGCGGGGGGGAGACAGATACGCAGTATTTT
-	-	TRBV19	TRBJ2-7	CASSYVAAKSKEQYF	TGTGCCAGTAGTTACGTTGCGGCCAAGTCGAAAGAGCAGTACTTC
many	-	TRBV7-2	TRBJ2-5	CASTEMSPETQYF	TGTGCCAGCACCGAAATGAGCCCAGAGACCCAGTACTTC
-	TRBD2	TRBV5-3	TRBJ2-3	CASSFPQEKLAAVFTLDTQYF	TGTGCCAGCAGCTTTCCCCAGGAGAAACTAGCGGCGGTATTCACCTTAGATACGCAGTATTTT
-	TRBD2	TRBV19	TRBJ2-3	CASSISAGPTDTQYF	TGTGCCAGTAGTATATCAGCGGGACCCACAGATACGCAGTATTTT
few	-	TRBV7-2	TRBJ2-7	CASSGGADPTYEQYF	TGTGCCAGTTCCGGGGGAGCGGATCCAACCTACGAGCAGTACTTC
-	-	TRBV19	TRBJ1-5	CASSIFGGYSNQPQHF	TGTGCCAGTAGTATTTTCGGAGGGTATAGCAATCAGCCCCAGCATTTT
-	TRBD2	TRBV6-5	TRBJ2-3	CASSYSGLAGIHGAAYF	TGTGCCAGCAGTTACTCAGGGCTAGCGGGCATTCATGGGGCCGCGTATTTT
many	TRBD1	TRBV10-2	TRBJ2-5	CASSGQTGAPGETQYF	TGCGCCAGCAGTGGACAGACAGGGGCCCCGGGGGAGACCCAGTACTTC
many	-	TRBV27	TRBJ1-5	CASSLRGHNQPQHF	TGTGCCAGCAGTTTACGGGGCCACAATCAGCCCCAGCATTTT
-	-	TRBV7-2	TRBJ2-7	CASSLFGGAYEQYF	TGTGCCAGCAGCTTATTTGGCGGGGCCTACGAGCAGTACTTC
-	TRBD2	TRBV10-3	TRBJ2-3	CAISEPEGGPDTQYF	TGTGCCATCAGTGAGCCCGAGGGAGGGCCGGATACGCAGTATTTT
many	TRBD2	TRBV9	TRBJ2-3	CASSVVSGGPTDTQYF	TGTGCCAGCAGCGTAGTAAGCGGGGGGCCCACAGATACGCAGTATTTT
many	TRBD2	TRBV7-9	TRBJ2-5	CASSLPYGLAETQYF	TGTGCCAGCAGCTTACCTTACGGACTAGCGGAGACCCAGTACTTC
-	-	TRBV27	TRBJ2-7	CASSFMGRDYEQYF	TGTGCCAGCAGTTTTATGGGTCGCGACTACGAGCAGTACTTC
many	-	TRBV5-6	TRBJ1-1	CASSYASAGENTEAFF	TGTGCCAGCAGCTATGCGTCGGCAGGGGAGAACACTGAAGCTTTCTTT